This T cell receptor (beta chain) was observed in a study of identical twins. Study conclusions and caveats: These conclusions were based on statistical analysis (cross-sectional, not following the same donors). The abundant beta clonotypes from cord blood had fewer insertions, and memory repertoires had none of this.

Healthy Caucasians supplied all donations. Of note for this clonotype: What it binds is not known. A read error may account for a junction end that differs from germline.

TCRdb re-analysed the 5' RACE reads in MiXCR, keeping a single row per CDR3 protein. The table has more than 1.5 million distinct CDR3 sequences, under 35% seen once. This CDR3 comprises 14 residues. CDR1 is DFQATT and CDR2 is SNEGSKA in the germline V gene (reference sequence). The chain employs TRBV20-1 and TRBJ2-3, with TRBD1 matching over 7 bases. The source material was cord blood. The receptor's source is a newborn girl in good health. CDR3 in amino acids: CGAKLRQGPDTQYF. CDR3 nucleotides: TGCGGTGCTAAACTTCGACAGGGACCAGATACGCAGTATTTT.